This T cell receptor beta chain was obtained from a study of T cells expressing NK-cell markers. Study-wide background: Repertoires of TCR beta were obtained from T cells sorted as CD3+CD56+NKG2C+, CD3+CD56+NKG2C- and CD3+CD56-NKG2C+. Out of eight donors sequenced, seven tested HCMV-seropositive and the remaining one seronegative.

This CDR3 comprises 14 residues. Germline CDR1 reads DFQATT; CDR2 reads SNEGSKA (reference sequence). It was by 5'RACE template switching with UMIs that TCR beta cDNA was made. From the 5' RACE reads, TCRdb lists one entry per CDR3 protein and no DNA. Its clone listing holds 500,000 to 600,000 distinct CDR3 sequences. The chain links TRBV20-1 to TRBJ2-7; TCRdb returns TRBD1, unconfirmable since there is no DNA. The specimen sequenced was blood T cells: a sorted CD56 or NKG2C T cell subset, CD4+ or CD8+ T cells, or bulk PBMC T cells (not recorded which). The sequence was obtained from a man aged 18 to 30 in good health. The CDR3 region is CSAKRGGLPYEQYF.